These 18 T cell receptor beta chains originate from one sample sequenced in a study of blood T cell repertoires in COVID-19 (dated by TCRdb to about 2020). Libraries were constructed by the immunoSEQ multiplex PCR assay. TCRdb's version of the immuneACCESS table is confined to in-frame rearrangements and falls short of the full clone set. An unresolved V gene accounts for under half of the shortfall where checked; the remainder is of unknown origin. The sample profile shows 200,000 to 250,000 clones; about 84% of them were found once. The ten largest clones take up 6% to 7.5% of the sample. The sequencing input was PBMCs or T cells enriched from blood (not recorded which). These receptors were taken from a woman aged 40-49 years with acute COVID-19.

The CDR3 nucleotides read TGTGCCAGCAGCTCTGGCGGGGGTTCTGGAAACACCATATATTTT. Residues: CASSSGGGSGNTIYF. The chain joins TRBV7-3 to TRBJ1-3; D may be TRBD1 (5 bases). Germline V gene lookup returns CDR1 SGHTA and CDR2 FQGTGA. The CDR3 runs 15 residues. The ends were cut back, 4 bases at V and 1 base at J, with 11 bases in the middle.

This clone showed up many times. This sequence joins TRBV21-1 and TRBJ1-5; TRBD1 is taken as the D call from the table, unchecked against the DNA. TRBV21-1 is classified as a pseudogene. This CDR3 is 16 amino acids long. For the CDR3, the DNA is TGTGCCAGCAGCAAAGGGTCTGACAACCTAAATCAGCCCCAGCATTTT. Amino acids: CASSKGSDNLNQPQHF.

This clone was found a few times. The chain joins TRBV28 to TRBJ1-1, with D unclear. The V end lost 5 bases, the J end lost 0 bases, and 13 bases lay between the germline ends. The CDR3 covers 15 residues. Germline CDR1 is MDHEN and CDR2 is SYDVKM. CDR3 sequence: CASSLLNIMNTEAFF. The CDR3 DNA sequence: TGTGCCAGCAGTCTACTTAATATTATGAACACTGAAGCTTTCTTT.

There are a few counts of this clone. The CDR3 region is CASSPGLAGTNEQFF. The CDR3, as DNA: TGTGCCAGCAGCCCCGGACTAGCGGGAACTAATGAGCAGTTCTTC. This chain links TRBV7-6 with TRBJ2-1; the match to TRBD2 covers 12 bases. The germline V gene has CDR1 SGHVS and CDR2 FNYEAQ. CDR3 length: 15 residues. V shed 5 bases and J 7 bases; nucleotides not matched to a gene: 6.

This chain connects TRBV29-1 to TRBJ1-3, with 8 bases matching TRBD1. V lost 7 bases to trimming and J lost 4 bases; unmatched junction nucleotides: 6. CDR3 length: 13 residues. CDR1 and CDR2 (germline): SQVTM, ANQGSEA. The CDR3 bases are TGCAGCGCCCCGGACAGGGAAGGAAACACCATATATTTT. Translating gives CSAPDREGNTIYF.

The rearrangement joins TRBV6-2 or TRBV6-3 to TRBJ2-1; tentative D call: TRBD1 (6 bases). V was cut by 5 bases and J by 3 bases, with 11 bases left in between. CDR3 length: 14 amino acids. Germline V gene sequence: CDR1 MNHEY, CDR2 SVGEGT. CDR3: CASSTGGYYNEQFF. DNA of the CDR3: TGTGCCAGCAGTACTGGGGGCTACTACAATGAGCAGTTCTTC.

V is TRBV3-1 (or the pseudogene TRBV3-2) and J is TRBJ1-6; TRBD1 is a possible D gene (5 bases). Germline CDR1 and CDR2: LGHDT and YNNKEL (reference sequence). V shed 11 bases and J shed 3 bases, with 8 bases lying between them. This CDR3 spans 12 amino acids. The CDR3 here is CACGGYNSPLHF. In nucleotides, the CDR3 is TGTGCCTGCGGGGGCTATAATTCACCCCTCCACTTT.

The chain couples TRBV29-1 to TRBJ1-2; no definite D call. The CDR3 has 12 amino acids. Between the trimmed V and J ends, which lost 5 bases and 2 bases, there was a span of 9 bases. The germline V gene has CDR1 SQVTM and CDR2 ANQGSEA. The CDR3 DNA follows: TGCAGCGTTACAACCGCCAACTATGGCTACACCTTC. Translated: CSVTTANYGYTF.

The genes are TRBV9 and TRBJ2-1; D not resolved. Germline-derived CDR1 and CDR2 are SGDLS and YYNGEE. CDR3 size: 14 residues. V lost 0 bases and J 8 bases, leaving 12 bases between the germline ends. CDR3 DNA sequence: TGTGCCAGCAGCGTAGACGTTAGCCGCGATGAGCAGTTCTTC. Its protein is CASSVDVSRDEQFF.

The chain employs TRBV7-2 and TRBJ2-1, with 8 nucleotides matching TRBD2. Trimming took 7 bases from V and 4 from J; bases not matched to a gene: 6. CDR3 size: 14 residues. CDR1 is SGHTA, CDR2 FQGNSA, per germline. In DNA, the CDR3 is TGTGCCAGCATCAGCGGGAGTCTTTACAATGAGCAGTTCTTC. Translating it yields CASISGSLYNEQFF. The whole variable domain, filled in from reference TRBV7-2 and TRBJ2-1, reads GAGVSQSPSNKVTEKGKDVELRCDPISGHTALYWYRQSLGQGLEFLIYFQGNSAPDKSGLPSDRFSAERTGGSVSTLTIQRTQQEDSAVYLCASISGSLYNEQFFGPGTRLTVL.

J is TRBJ2-1 and V is TRBV5-1; 12 nucleotides match TRBD2. The CDR3 has 14 residues. The ends lost 7 bases at V and 9 bases at J; junction bases unmatched: 8. The germline V gene has CDR1 SGHRS and CDR2 YFSETQ. CDR3 sequence reads: CASGRTSGIAEQFF. As DNA, the CDR3 is TGCGCCAGCGGAAGGACTAGCGGGATTGCTGAGCAGTTCTTC.

The chain links TRBV29-1 to TRBJ2-2; TRBD1 is a possible D gene (6 bases). Trimming took 7 bases from V and 0 from J, leaving 15 bases between them. Per the germline V gene, CDR1 is SQVTM and CDR2 is ANQGSEA. The CDR3 sequence is 15 residues long. The CDR3 DNA is TGCAGCGCGGATGCCGGGACAACGAACACCGGGGAGCTGTTTTTT. It translates to CSADAGTTNTGELFF.

The CDR3 DNA is TGTGCCACCAGTGCCTGGGGGACAGTGAACACCGGGGAGCTGTTTTTT. Translating it yields CATSAWGTVNTGELFF. The chain uses TRBV24-1 and TRBJ2-2; 7 positions agree with TRBD1. Losses at the gene ends were 5 bases for V and 1 base for J; bases not matched to a gene: 6. Germline loops: CDR1 KGHDR, CDR2 SFDVKD. The CDR3 has 16 amino acids.

V usage is TRBV19 and J usage is TRBJ2-1; possibly TRBD2 for D (6 bases). Germline V gene sequence: CDR1 LNHDA, CDR2 SQIVND (reference sequence). V was pared by 1 base and J by 9 bases, with 19 bases between. CDR3 length: 16 residues. CDR3 in amino acids: CASSIASSLAGPEQFF. The CDR3 region has the DNA TGTGCCAGTAGTATAGCATCCTCGCTGGCGGGGCCTGAGCAGTTCTTC.

In nucleotides, the CDR3 is TGTGCCAGCAGCCCCCCCACTCTAGGGGGTGTCACAGATACGCAGTATTTT. It codes for CASSPPTLGGVTDTQYF. V is TRBV5-8 and J is TRBJ2-3; a possible D gene is TRBD1 (6 bases). CDR3 size: 17 residues. Trimming removed 4 bases at V and 2 bases at J, with 20 bases between. Germline V CDR1 and CDR2: SGHTS, YDEGEE.

The chain joins TRBV28 to TRBJ1-5; 9 positions agree with TRBD1. With 5 bases clipped from V and 4 bases from J, the junction kept 12 bases outside the gene matches. Germline CDR1 MDHEN, CDR2 SYDVKM. The CDR3 contains 17 residues. For the CDR3, the DNA is TGTGCCAGCAGTCTCCCGGGACAGGGAAGGGGAAATCAGCCCCAGCATTTT. Translating gives CASSLPGQGRGNQPQHF.

The chain joins TRBV11-2 to TRBJ1-1; 7 bases map to TRBD1. The CDR3 consists of 16 residues. After removal of 1 base from V and 5 bases from J, the junction contained 10 bases not matched to a gene. Germline values: CDR1 SGHAT, CDR2 FQNNGV. The CDR3 bases are TGTGCCAGCAGCTTAGGATCAGGGGGACTTTTAACTGAAGCTTTCTTT. Protein: CASSLGSGGLLTEAFF.

The chain combines TRBV6-5 with TRBJ2-7, with 7 bases identical to TRBD1. J was trimmed by 9 bases and V by 0 bases; bases with no gene match: 14. The CDR3 is 16 amino acids. In germline, CDR1 is MNHEY, CDR2 SVGAGI. CDR3 sequence: CASSYSNPPLRQGQYF. The CDR3 DNA reads TGTGCCAGCAGTTACTCGAACCCTCCACTCAGACAGGGGCAGTACTTC.